The source of this T cell receptor beta chain is a study of cytomegalovirus exposure and HLA in healthy donors. Whole-study results and caveats: Among TCR sequences, most were rare, though some public TCRs appeared in many donors. The study flagged around 150 TCR beta chains as cytomegalovirus-associated.

V lost 7 bases, J lost 4 bases, and 10 bases lay in between. Germline CDR1 reads SNHLY; CDR2 reads FYNNEI. CDR3 size: 12 residues. Assay: immunoSEQ multiplex PCR; the TCRdb copy retains only in-frame clones and omits some. The table shows 250,000 to 300,000 clones, with 65% to 90% occurring only once. A note on this clone: Its specificity is not known.

The chain uses TRBV2 and TRBJ1-1; perhaps TRBD1 as D (6 bases). The sequence came from a woman between 18 and 29 years old in good health and CMV-seronegative. Sequenced input: PBMCs. The CDR3 is CASIRGGTEAFF. Here the CDR3 DNA reads TGTGCCAGCATAAGGGGGGGCACTGAAGCTTTCTTT.